The present T cell receptor beta chain was sequenced within a study of neurological immune-mediated disorders. Across the study: In a group of 34 multiple sclerosis patients, around 31 had the relapsing-remitting type and 3 had the secondary progressive type.

Each TCR transcript was tagged with a 10-nucleotide random UMI during 5'RACE. TCRdb itself ran the 5' RACE reads through MiXCR, one entry per CDR3 protein. This sample has about 62,000 distinct CDR3 sequences, with 3.5% to 4.5% found just once. This clonotype was observed at least ten times. The CDR3 totals 15 residues. Trimming took 1 base from V and 4 from J, leaving 12 bases between them. Germline CDR1 and CDR2: SGDLS and YYNGEE. The sequence was obtained from a woman between 45 and 60 years old with multiple sclerosis. Sequencing was carried out using PBMCs. The rearrangement uses TRBV9 and TRBJ1-3; D is uncertain. In DNA form, the CDR3 reads TGTGCCAGCAGCGTATCGTCAGCGGGGGGAAACACCATATATTTT. Protein: CASSVSSAGGNTIYF.